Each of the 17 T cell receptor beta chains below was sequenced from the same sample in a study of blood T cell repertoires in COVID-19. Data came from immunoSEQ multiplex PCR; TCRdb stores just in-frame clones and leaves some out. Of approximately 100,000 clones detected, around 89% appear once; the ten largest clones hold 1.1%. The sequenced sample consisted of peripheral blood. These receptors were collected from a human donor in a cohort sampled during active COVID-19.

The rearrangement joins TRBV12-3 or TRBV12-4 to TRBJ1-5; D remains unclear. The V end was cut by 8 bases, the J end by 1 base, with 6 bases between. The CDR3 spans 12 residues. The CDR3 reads CASAASNQPQHF. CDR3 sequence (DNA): TGTGCCAGCGCGGCGAGCAATCAGCCCCAGCATTTT.

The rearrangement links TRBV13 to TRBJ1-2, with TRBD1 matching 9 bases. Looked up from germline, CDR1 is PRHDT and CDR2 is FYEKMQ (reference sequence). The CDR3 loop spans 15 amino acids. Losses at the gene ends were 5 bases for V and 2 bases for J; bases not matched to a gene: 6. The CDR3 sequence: CASSLGTGQNYGYTF. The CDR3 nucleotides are TGTGCCAGCAGCCTTGGGACAGGGCAGAACTATGGCTACACCTTC. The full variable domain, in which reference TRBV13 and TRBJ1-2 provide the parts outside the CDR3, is AAGVIQSPRHLIKEKRETATLKCYPIPRHDTVYWYQQGPGQDPQFLISFYEKMQSDKGSIPDRFSAQQFSDYHSELNMSSLELGDSALYFCASSLGTGQNYGYTFGSGTRLTVV.

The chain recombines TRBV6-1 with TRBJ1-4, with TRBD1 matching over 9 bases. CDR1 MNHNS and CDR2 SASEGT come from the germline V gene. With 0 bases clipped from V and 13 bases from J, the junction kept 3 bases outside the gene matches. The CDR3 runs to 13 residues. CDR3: CASSEAGQGSLFF. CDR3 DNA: TGTGCCAGCAGTGAAGCGGGACAGGGCTCACTGTTTTTT.

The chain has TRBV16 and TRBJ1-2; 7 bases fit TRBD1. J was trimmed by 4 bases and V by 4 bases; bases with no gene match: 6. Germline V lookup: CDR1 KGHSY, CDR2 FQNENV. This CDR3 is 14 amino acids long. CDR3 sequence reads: CASSLWTGPYGYTF. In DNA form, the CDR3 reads TGTGCCAGCAGCCTGTGGACAGGTCCCTATGGCTACACCTTC.

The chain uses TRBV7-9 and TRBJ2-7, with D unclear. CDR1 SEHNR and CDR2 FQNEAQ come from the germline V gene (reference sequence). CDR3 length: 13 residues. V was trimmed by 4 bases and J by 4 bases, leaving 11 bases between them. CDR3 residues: CASSSATGYEQYF. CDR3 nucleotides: TGTGCCAGCAGCTCCGCAACTGGTTACGAGCAGTACTTC.

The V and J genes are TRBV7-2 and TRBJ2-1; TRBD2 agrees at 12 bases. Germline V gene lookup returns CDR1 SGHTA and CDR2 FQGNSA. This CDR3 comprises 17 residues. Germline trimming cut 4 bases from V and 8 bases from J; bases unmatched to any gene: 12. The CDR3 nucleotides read TGTGCCAGCAGCTCCCCTAGCGGGGGGGCCGTAATGGATGAGCAGTTCTTC. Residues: CASSSPSGGAVMDEQFF.

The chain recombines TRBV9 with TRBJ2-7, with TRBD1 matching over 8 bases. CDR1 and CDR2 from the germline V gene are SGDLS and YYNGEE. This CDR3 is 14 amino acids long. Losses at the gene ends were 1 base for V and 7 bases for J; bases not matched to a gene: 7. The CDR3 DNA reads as TGTGCCAGCAGCGTACAGGGGGCTTTTGAAGAGCAGTACTTC. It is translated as CASSVQGAFEEQYF. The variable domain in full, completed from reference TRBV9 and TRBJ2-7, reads DSGVTQTPKHLITATGQRVTLRCSPRSGDLSVYWYQQSLDQGLQFLIQYYNGEERAKGNILERFSAQQFPDLHSELNLSSLELGDSALYFCASSVQGAFEEQYFGPGTRLTVT.

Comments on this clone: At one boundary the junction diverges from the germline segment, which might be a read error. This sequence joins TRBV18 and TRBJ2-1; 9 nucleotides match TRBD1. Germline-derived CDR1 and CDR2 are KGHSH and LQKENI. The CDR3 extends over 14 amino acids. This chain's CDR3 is CASSPQGANNEQFF. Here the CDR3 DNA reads TGTGCCAGCTCGCCACAGGGGGCCAACAATGAGCAGTTCTTC.

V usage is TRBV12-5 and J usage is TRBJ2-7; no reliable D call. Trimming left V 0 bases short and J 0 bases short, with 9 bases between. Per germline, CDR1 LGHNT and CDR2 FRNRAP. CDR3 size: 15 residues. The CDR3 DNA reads TGTGCTAGTGGTTTGGTAGCTGCTCGCTCCTACGAGCAGTACTTC. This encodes CASGLVAARSYEQYF.

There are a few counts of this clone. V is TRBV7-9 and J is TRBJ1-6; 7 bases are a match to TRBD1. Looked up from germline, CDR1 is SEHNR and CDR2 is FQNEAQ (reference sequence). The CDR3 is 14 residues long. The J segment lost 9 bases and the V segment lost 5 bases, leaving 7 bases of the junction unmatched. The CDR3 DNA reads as TGTGCCAGCAGCCCAGACAGGGTAGTTTCACCCCTCCACTTT. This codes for CASSPDRVVSPLHF.

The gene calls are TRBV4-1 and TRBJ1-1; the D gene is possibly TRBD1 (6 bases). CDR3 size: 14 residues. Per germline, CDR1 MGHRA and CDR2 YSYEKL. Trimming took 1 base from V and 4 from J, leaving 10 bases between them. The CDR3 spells CASSQGGQGTEAFF. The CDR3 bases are TGCGCCAGCAGCCAAGGGGGGCAGGGCACTGAAGCTTTCTTT.

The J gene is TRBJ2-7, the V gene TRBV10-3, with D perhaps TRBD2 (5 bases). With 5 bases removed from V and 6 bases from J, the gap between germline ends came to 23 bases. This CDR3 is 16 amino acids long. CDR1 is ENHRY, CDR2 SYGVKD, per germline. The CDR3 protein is CAISLGGDNPLGEQYF. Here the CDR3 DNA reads TGTGCCATCAGTTTAGGAGGTGATAACCCTCTTGGCGAGCAGTACTTC.

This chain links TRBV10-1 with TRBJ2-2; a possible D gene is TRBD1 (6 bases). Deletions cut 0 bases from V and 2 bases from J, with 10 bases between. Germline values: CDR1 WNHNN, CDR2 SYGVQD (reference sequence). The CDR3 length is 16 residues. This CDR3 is CASSESQGKNTGELFF. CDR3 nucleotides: TGCGCCAGCAGTGAGTCGCAGGGGAAAAACACCGGGGAGCTGTTTTTT.

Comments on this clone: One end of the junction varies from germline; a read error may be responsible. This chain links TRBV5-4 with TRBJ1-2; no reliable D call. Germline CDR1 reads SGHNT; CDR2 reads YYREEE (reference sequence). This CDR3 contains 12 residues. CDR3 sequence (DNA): TGTGCCAGCAGATTGGACGGCTATGGCTACACCTTC. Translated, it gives CASRLDGYGYTF.

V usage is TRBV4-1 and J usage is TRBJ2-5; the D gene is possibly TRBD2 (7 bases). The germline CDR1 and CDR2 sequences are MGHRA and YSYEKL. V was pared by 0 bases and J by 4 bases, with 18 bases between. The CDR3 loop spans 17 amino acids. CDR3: CASSQEGGARRVETQYF. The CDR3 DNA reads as TGCGCCAGCAGCCAAGAAGGGGGGGCACGGAGGGTAGAGACCCAGTACTTC.

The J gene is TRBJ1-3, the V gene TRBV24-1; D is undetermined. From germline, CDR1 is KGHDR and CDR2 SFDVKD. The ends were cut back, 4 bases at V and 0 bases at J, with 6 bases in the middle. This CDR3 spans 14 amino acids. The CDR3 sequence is CATSDPLSGNTIYF. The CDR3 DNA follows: TGTGCCACCAGTGACCCCCTCTCTGGAAACACCATATATTTT.

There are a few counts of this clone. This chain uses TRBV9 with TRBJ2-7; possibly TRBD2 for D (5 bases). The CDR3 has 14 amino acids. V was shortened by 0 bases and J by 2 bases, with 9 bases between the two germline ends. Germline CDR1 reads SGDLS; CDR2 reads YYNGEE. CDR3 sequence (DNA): TGTGCCAGCAGCGTAGGGACTGGTCCCTACGAGCAGTACTTC. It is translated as CASSVGTGPYEQYF.